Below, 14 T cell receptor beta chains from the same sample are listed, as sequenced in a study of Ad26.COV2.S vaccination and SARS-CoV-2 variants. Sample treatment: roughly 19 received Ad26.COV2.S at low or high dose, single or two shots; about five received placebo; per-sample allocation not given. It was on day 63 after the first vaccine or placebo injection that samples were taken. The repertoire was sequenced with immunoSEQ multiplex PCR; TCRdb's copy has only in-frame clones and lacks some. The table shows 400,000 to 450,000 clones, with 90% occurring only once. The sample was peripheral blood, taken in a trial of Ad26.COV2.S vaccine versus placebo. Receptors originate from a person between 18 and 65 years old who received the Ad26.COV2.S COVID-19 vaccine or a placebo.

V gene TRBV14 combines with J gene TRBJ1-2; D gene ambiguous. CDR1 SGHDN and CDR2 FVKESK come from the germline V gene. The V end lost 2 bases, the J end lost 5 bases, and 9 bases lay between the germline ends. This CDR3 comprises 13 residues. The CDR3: CASSQINSYGYTF. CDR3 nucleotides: TGTGCCAGCAGCCAAATTAACAGTTATGGCTACACCTTC.

CDR3 DNA: TGTGCCAGCAGCCCCAAACCGCAGTATTTT. Protein sequence: CASSPKPQYF. The chain is built from TRBV9 and TRBJ2-3; D gene unclear. CDR1 SGDLS and CDR2 YYNGEE come from the germline V gene. V lost 4 bases and J 10 bases, leaving 7 bases between the germline ends. The CDR3 extends over 10 amino acids.

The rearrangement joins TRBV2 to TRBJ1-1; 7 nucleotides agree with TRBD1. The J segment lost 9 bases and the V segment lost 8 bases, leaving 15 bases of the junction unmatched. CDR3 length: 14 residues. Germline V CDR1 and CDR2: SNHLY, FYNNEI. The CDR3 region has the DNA TGTGCCAGCCGTCCTATTGGGAGGGGGCGGCAAGCTTTCTTT. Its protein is CASRPIGRGRQAFF.

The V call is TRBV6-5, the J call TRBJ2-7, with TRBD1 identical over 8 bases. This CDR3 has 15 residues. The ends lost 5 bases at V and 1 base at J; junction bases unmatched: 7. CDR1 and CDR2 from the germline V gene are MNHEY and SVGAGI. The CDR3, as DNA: TGTGCCAGCAGTACGGACAGGGCCCGATCCTACGAGCAGTACTTC. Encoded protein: CASSTDRARSYEQYF.

This CDR3 reads CATSGTGISYGYTF. The DNA of the CDR3 is TGTGCCACCAGTGGAACAGGGATTTCCTATGGCTACACCTTC. The chain links TRBV24-1 to TRBJ1-2; D may be TRBD1 (6 bases). Germline CDR1 and CDR2: KGHDR and SFDVKD. The V end was cut by 5 bases, the J end by 4 bases, with 13 bases between. The CDR3 covers 14 residues.

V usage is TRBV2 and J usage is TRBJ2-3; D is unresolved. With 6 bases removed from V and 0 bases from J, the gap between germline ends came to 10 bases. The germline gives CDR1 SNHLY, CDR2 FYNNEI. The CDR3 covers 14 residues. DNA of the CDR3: TGTGCCAGCAGCATAACACGGAGCACAGATACGCAGTATTTT. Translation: CASSITRSTDTQYF.

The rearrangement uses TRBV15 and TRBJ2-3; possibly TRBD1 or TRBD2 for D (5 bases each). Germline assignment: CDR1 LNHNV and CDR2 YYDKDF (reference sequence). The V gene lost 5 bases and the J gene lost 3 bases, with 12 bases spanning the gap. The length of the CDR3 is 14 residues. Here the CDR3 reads CATSRDGATDTQYF. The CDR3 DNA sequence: TGTGCCACCAGCCGGGATGGGGCTACAGATACGCAGTATTTT.

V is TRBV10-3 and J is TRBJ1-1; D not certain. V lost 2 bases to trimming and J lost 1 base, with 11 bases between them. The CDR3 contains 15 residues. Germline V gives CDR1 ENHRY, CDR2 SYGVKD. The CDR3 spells CAISEIWAGNTEAFF. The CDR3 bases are TGTGCCATCAGTGAGATATGGGCGGGGAACACTGAAGCTTTCTTT.

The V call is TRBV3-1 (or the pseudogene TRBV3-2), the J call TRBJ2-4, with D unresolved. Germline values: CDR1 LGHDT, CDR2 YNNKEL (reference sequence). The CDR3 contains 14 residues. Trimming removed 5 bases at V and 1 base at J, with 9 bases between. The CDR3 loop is CASSAPEAKNIQYF. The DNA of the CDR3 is TGTGCCAGCAGCGCACCCGAGGCCAAAAACATTCAGTACTTC.

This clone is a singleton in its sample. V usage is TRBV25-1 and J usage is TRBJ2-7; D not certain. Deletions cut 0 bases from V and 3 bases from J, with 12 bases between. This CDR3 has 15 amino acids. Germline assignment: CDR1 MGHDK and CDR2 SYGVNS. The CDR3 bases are TGTGCCAGCAGTGAATATGGCAGGATAGACTACGAGCAGTACTTC. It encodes CASSEYGRIDYEQYF.

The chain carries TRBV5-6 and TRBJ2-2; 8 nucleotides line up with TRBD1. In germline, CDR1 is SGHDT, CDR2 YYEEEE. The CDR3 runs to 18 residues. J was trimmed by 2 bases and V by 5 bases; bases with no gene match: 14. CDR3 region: CASRGSSQGAFNTGELFF. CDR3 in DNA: TGTGCCAGCAGGGGCTCTTCTCAGGGGGCTTTTAACACCGGGGAGCTGTTTTTT.

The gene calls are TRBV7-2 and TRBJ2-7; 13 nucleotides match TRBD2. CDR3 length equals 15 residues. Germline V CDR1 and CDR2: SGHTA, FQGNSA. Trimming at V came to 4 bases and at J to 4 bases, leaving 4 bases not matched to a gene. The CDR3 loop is CASSWGLAGKYEQYF. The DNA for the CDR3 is TGTGCCAGCAGCTGGGGACTAGCGGGAAAGTACGAGCAGTACTTC. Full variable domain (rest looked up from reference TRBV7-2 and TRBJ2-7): GAGVSQSPSNKVTEKGKDVELRCDPISGHTALYWYRQSLGQGLEFLIYFQGNSAPDKSGLPSDRFSAERTGGSVSTLTIQRTQQEDSAVYLCASSWGLAGKYEQYFGPGTRLTVT.

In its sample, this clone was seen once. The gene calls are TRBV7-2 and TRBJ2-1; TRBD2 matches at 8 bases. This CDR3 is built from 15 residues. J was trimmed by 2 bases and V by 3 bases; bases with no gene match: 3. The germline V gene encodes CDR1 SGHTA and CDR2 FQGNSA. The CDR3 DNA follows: TGTGCCAGCAGCTTTAATAGCGGGACCTACAATGAGCAGTTCTTC. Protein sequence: CASSFNSGTYNEQFF.

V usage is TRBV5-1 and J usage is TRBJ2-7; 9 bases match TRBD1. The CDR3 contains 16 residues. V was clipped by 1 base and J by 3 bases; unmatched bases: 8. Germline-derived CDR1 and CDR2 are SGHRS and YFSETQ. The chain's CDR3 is CASSLKQGANLYEQYF. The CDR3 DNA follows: TGCGCCAGCAGCTTGAAACAGGGGGCGAATCTCTACGAGCAGTACTTC.